These 28 T cell receptor beta chains share one sample of origin, sequenced in a study of T-cell reconstitution after alpha-beta-depleted transplantation in children. Using unique molecular identifiers, the investigators prepared the TCRbeta library. TCRdb reprocessed the PCR reads via MiXCR and lists one record per CDR3 protein. This table holds fewer than 250,000 distinct CDR3 sequences, roughly 7.7% found once. Sequencing was performed on PBMCs, mostly from graft donor cells, taken 180 days after TCRalphabeta/CD19-depleted stem cell transplant. Source of these receptors: a male patient between 5 and 17 years old who had a stem cell transplant for acute lymphoblastic leukemia, so the T cells may come from the graft donor.

This clonotype was found many times. The rearrangement joins TRBV4-3 to TRBJ1-3, with TRBD1 as a possible D gene (5 bases). Trimming stripped 0 bases from V and 0 bases from J, with 15 bases between. Germline V gene sequence: CDR1 LGHNA, CDR2 YSLEER. CDR3 length equals 18 residues. CDR3 in DNA: TGCGCCAGCAGCCAAGAATGGGGGGACCGCCGCTCTGGAAACACCATATATTTT. Its protein is CASSQEWGDRRSGNTIYF.

Points on this clonotype: A clone one base away is much larger, so this may be a read error. The chain links TRBV12-3 or TRBV12-4 to TRBJ2-7; TRBD2 agrees at 7 bases. The CDR3 loop spans 12 amino acids. The CDR3 nucleotides read TGTGCCAGCAGTCGGAGGGACTACCGTCAGCACTTC. Its translation: CASSRRDYRQHF.

At least ten counts were recorded for this clonotype. The genes are TRBV3-1 and TRBJ2-2, with 10 bases identical to TRBD1. The V segment lost 4 bases and the J segment 1 base; nucleotides outside the gene matches: 9. The germline gives CDR1 LGHDT, CDR2 YNNKEL (reference sequence). The length of the CDR3 is 18 residues. In DNA, the CDR3 is TGTGCCAGCAGCCGTGGGACAGGGGCCTTGAAGAACACCGGGGAGCTGTTTTTT. It is translated as CASSRGTGALKNTGELFF.

This clonotype appeared a few times. The chain joins TRBV13 to TRBJ2-4, with no clear D. This CDR3 has 13 amino acids. In germline, CDR1 is PRHDT, CDR2 FYEKMQ (reference sequence). Between the trimmed V and J ends, which lost 4 bases and 6 bases, there was a span of 10 bases. The CDR3 sequence: CASSYGRGNIQYF. CDR3 bases: TGTGCCAGCAGCTACGGACGAGGAAACATTCAGTACTTC.

As to this clonotype: A read error is possible here, since a much larger clone lies one base away. The chain joins TRBV3-1 to TRBJ2-3; 12 bases map to TRBD2. The V gene's germline CDR1 is LGHDT and CDR2 YNNKEL (reference sequence). The CDR3 spans 18 residues. The CDR3 is CASSQARTSGGSTNTQYF. CDR3 DNA sequence: TGTGCCAGCAGCCAAGCCCGTACTAGCGGGGGGAGCACAAATACGCAGTATTTT.

This clonotype was detected ten times or more. The genes are TRBV4-2 and TRBJ1-2, with D possibly TRBD1 on 5 matching bases. The V end lost 5 bases, the J end lost 4 bases, and 14 bases lay between the germline ends. The CDR3 is made up of 14 amino acids. Germline CDR1 and CDR2: LGHNA and YNFKEQ. The CDR3 DNA reads as TGTGCCAGCAGCATAGGGGACTCTCTCTATGGCTACACCTTC. Translated: CASSIGDSLYGYTF.

This clonotype was counted ten times or more. The genes are TRBV7-6 and TRBJ2-7; D is undetermined. Trimming removed 5 bases from V and 1 base from J, with 12 bases in between. Looked up from germline, CDR1 is SGHVS and CDR2 is FNYEAQ. This CDR3 has 14 residues. CDR3 nucleotides: TGTGCCAGCAGCGCCGGGCCAATTTCCTACGAGCAGTACTTC. Residues: CASSAGPISYEQYF.

This clonotype came up a few times. The rearrangement uses TRBV10-1 and TRBJ2-4; D could derive from TRBD1 or TRBD2 (5 bases each). Germline V gene lookup returns CDR1 WNHNN and CDR2 SYGVQD (reference sequence). The CDR3 loop spans 14 amino acids. The V end was cut by 7 bases, the J end by 12 bases, with 22 bases between. CDR3 DNA sequence: TGCGCCAGCATGACCGGAGAGCACCTTGGGGGTCAGTACTTC. The encoded protein is CASMTGEHLGGQYF.

Many counts were recorded for this clonotype. This rearrangement joins TRBV12-3 or TRBV12-4 to TRBJ2-2; 8 nucleotides agree with TRBD2. With 6 bases clipped from V and 6 bases from J, the junction kept 9 bases outside the gene matches. The CDR3 contains 15 residues. In DNA, the CDR3 is TGTGCCAGCAGGCCTCCCCTCGGGGGGGCCGGGGAGCTGTTTTTT. Amino acid sequence: CASRPPLGGAGELFF.

At least ten counts were recorded for this clonotype. The chain couples TRBV12-5 to TRBJ2-2; 7 nucleotides match TRBD2. J lost 6 bases, V lost 11 bases, and 6 bases had no gene match. Per germline, CDR1 LGHNT and CDR2 FRNRAP. The CDR3 is 12 residues long. The CDR3, as DNA: TGTGCTCCTGGGAGGGGCTCCGGGGAGCTGTTTTTT. It is translated as CAPGRGSGELFF.

In its sample, this clonotype was seen many times. The chain links TRBV7-6 to TRBJ1-1, with D hard to call. Germline V gives CDR1 SGHVS, CDR2 FNYEAQ. V was clipped by 5 bases and J by 3 bases, with 16 bases between them. The CDR3 is made up of 15 amino acids. The CDR3 reads CASSQLLGLDTEAFF. The CDR3 coding sequence is TGTGCCAGCAGCCAACTATTAGGGCTGGACACTGAAGCTTTCTTT.

The sample holds many counts of this clonotype. The chain carries TRBV25-1 and TRBJ2-7; 10 bases align to TRBD2. V lost 4 bases, J lost 2 bases, and 8 bases stayed unmatched. Germline CDR1 MGHDK, CDR2 SYGVNS. This CDR3 region has 16 residues. This chain's CDR3 is CASSATGTSVPYEQYF. Here the CDR3 DNA reads TGTGCCAGCAGTGCCACCGGGACTAGCGTTCCCTACGAGCAGTACTTC.

This clonotype was seen repeatedly, ten times or more. Here the CDR3 reads CASRRTDTQYF. CDR3 nucleotides: TGTGCCAGCAGGCGCACAGATACGCAGTATTTT. The chain couples TRBV12-3 or TRBV12-4 to TRBJ2-3; D remains unclear. There are 11 residues in the CDR3. Trimming took off 6 bases at V and 1 base at J, with 2 bases between the two ends.

This clonotype was seen ten or more times. Here the CDR3 DNA reads TGTGCCAGCAGCCCCCGACAGGGGGCAACCTACGAGCAGTACTTC. Encoded protein: CASSPRQGATYEQYF. The rearrangement uses TRBV13 and TRBJ2-7; 10 bases agree with TRBD1. Trimming removed 5 bases from V and 2 bases from J; junction bases left unmatched: 6. This CDR3 has 15 residues. Germline V CDR1 and CDR2: PRHDT, FYEKMQ (reference sequence).

There are many counts of this clonotype. The chain is built from TRBV20-1 and TRBJ2-3, with D uncertain. The CDR3 spans 13 residues. The germline V gene has CDR1 DFQATT and CDR2 SNEGSKA (reference sequence). V was clipped by 1 base and J by 5 bases, with 10 bases between them. The CDR3 protein is CSARVGERDTQYF. CDR3 nucleotide sequence: TGCAGTGCTAGAGTCGGCGAGAGAGATACGCAGTATTTT.

This clonotype was counted at least ten times. This chain connects TRBV12-3 or TRBV12-4 to TRBJ1-1; D is perhaps TRBD1 (5 bases). Trimming shortened V by 8 bases and J by 0 bases, and 16 bases separated the two germline ends. The CDR3 length is 15 residues. The CDR3 region is CASGPGGGMNTEAFF. The DNA of the CDR3 is TGTGCCAGCGGCCCGGGTGGGGGGATGAACACTGAAGCTTTCTTT.

In this sample, this clonotype turned up many times. V is TRBV24-1 and J is TRBJ2-5; TRBD1 might be the D (6 bases). The CDR3 is 15 amino acids. Germline loops: CDR1 KGHDR, CDR2 SFDVKD. V lost 4 bases to trimming and J lost 4 bases, with 15 bases between them. The CDR3 region is CATSELTGNGETQYF. CDR3 bases: TGTGCCACCAGTGAACTTACAGGGAATGGAGAGACCCAGTACTTC.

This clonotype has at least ten counts. V usage is TRBV5-1 and J usage is TRBJ2-7; D is ambiguous. Germline-derived CDR1 and CDR2 are SGHRS and YFSETQ. There are 19 residues in the CDR3. V lost 0 bases and J 0 bases, leaving 22 bases between the germline ends. CDR3 nucleotides: TGCGCCAGCAGCTTGGGAAACCTATGGGCAACTGAGTCCTCCTACGAGCAGTACTTC. It encodes CASSLGNLWATESSYEQYF.

This clonotype was counted many times. J is TRBJ2-5 and V is TRBV15, with D perhaps TRBD1 (5 bases). The CDR3 contains 18 residues. The germline CDR1 and CDR2 sequences are LNHNV and YYDKDF (reference sequence). Trimming took 1 base from V and 0 from J, leaving 18 bases between them. The CDR3 is CATSRGGTSLPHQETQYF. CDR3 bases: TGTGCCACCAGCAGAGGGGGCACGTCATTACCTCACCAAGAGACCCAGTACTTC.

This clonotype was detected ten times or more. The rearrangement links TRBV29-1 to TRBJ2-2; D might be TRBD2 (6 bases). The CDR3 totals 16 residues. Trimming pared 7 bases from V and 6 bases from J, leaving 24 bases between. Germline values: CDR1 SQVTM, CDR2 ANQGSEA. The DNA for the CDR3 is TGCAGCGCCTCCACGCTCCCAGCGGGCTGGGCCGGGGAGCTGTTTTTT. Protein product: CSASTLPAGWAGELFF.

This clonotype was detected a few times. The CDR3 DNA follows: TGTGCCAGCAGTCGGGACTCCTCATGGGGTGGCTACACCTTC. Its protein is CASSRDSSWGGYTF. The chain employs TRBV6-5 and TRBJ1-2; D possibly corresponds to TRBD1 (5 bases). Germline values: CDR1 MNHEY, CDR2 SVGAGI. Trimming removed 5 bases at V and 7 bases at J, with 17 bases between. This CDR3 is built from 14 residues.

Only a few counts were recorded for this clonotype. The chain uses TRBV14 and TRBJ2-7; D is ambiguous. Germline assignment: CDR1 SGHDN and CDR2 FVKESK. V was shortened by 0 bases and J by 0 bases, with 12 bases between the two germline ends. This CDR3 has 16 amino acids. For the CDR3, the DNA is TGTGCCAGCAGCCAAGACGGCCGCTTAAGCTCCTACGAGCAGTACTTC. Translated, it gives CASSQDGRLSSYEQYF.

Many counts were recorded for this clonotype. This chain links TRBV3-1 with TRBJ1-5; maybe TRBD1 (5 bases). This CDR3 comprises 14 residues. Germline V lookup: CDR1 LGHDT, CDR2 YNNKEL (reference sequence). Trimming cost V 2 bases and J 4 bases, with 9 bases left between them. The CDR3 here is CASSQYPGNQPQHF. CDR3 DNA: TGTGCCAGCAGCCAATACCCAGGGAATCAGCCCCAGCATTTT.

This clonotype showed up many times. The chain links TRBV10-3 to TRBJ2-4; no reliable D call. This CDR3 is 15 amino acids long. The V and J ends lost 0 bases and 12 bases respectively, with 18 bases between them. From germline, CDR1 is ENHRY and CDR2 SYGVKD. CDR3 residues: CAISESKGRVSNQYF. CDR3 DNA: TGTGCCATCAGTGAGTCTAAGGGCCGGGTTTCTAATCAGTACTTC.

This clonotype was recorded at least ten times. The J gene is TRBJ1-1, the V gene TRBV9; possibly TRBD1 for D (6 bases). Germline V gene lookup returns CDR1 SGDLS and CDR2 YYNGEE. CDR3 length equals 15 residues. V lost 0 bases and J lost 2, with 11 bases in between. The CDR3 DNA sequence: TGTGCCAGCAGCGTAGATGGACAGCTAAACACTGAAGCTTTCTTT. Protein sequence: CASSVDGQLNTEAFF.

This clonotype was detected many times. V usage is TRBV25-1 and J usage is TRBJ2-1; 7 bases line up with TRBD2. CDR1 is MGHDK and CDR2 is SYGVNS in the germline V gene. V was clipped by 2 bases and J by 9 bases; unmatched bases: 1. This CDR3 is 12 amino acids long. CDR3 DNA: TGTGCCAGCAGTGAAGGGGGGGGTGAGCAGTTCTTC. It translates to CASSEGGGEQFF.

This clonotype was counted at least ten times. This chain uses TRBV20-1 with TRBJ2-6; TRBD1 agrees at 8 bases. CDR1 is DFQATT, CDR2 SNEGSKA, per germline (reference sequence). V lost 6 bases, J lost 3 bases, and 10 bases stayed unmatched. The CDR3 consists of 16 residues. The CDR3 sequence is CSALQGDAGGANVLTF. In DNA form, the CDR3 reads TGCAGTGCCCTACAGGGGGATGCGGGTGGGGCCAACGTCCTGACTTTC.

This clonotype showed up many times. V usage is TRBV12-3 or TRBV12-4 and J usage is TRBJ1-2; the D is unclear. CDR3 length: 14 amino acids. Trimming removed 0 bases from V and 8 bases from J, with 13 bases in between. CDR3 nucleotides: TGTGCCAGCAGTTTAGCGCTGCAGCCAGGAGGCTACACCTTC. Protein: CASSLALQPGGYTF.